This T cell receptor (beta chain) emerged from a study of T cells expressing NK-cell markers. Study details: With respect to HCMV, seven of the eight sequenced donors were seropositive, and one was seronegative.

Study-level points and caveats: Dominance of the CD3+CD56-NKG2C+ fraction by these clonotypes also held in a few donors.

Beta-chain TCR cDNA was generated via 5'RACE template switching with UMIs. TCRdb re-called the 5' RACE reads, yielding one record per CDR3 amino acid sequence without DNA. The ten most abundant clones cover roughly 5.2% of a sample with 300,000 to 450,000 distinct CDR3 sequences. Comment on this clonotype: Its matching antigen is unknown.

The CDR3 spans 16 residues. The germline CDR1 and CDR2 sequences are SGHTA and FQGTGA. The chain combines TRBV7-3 with TRBJ1-5. The sequence came from a man aged 18-70 years in good health. The material sequenced was blood T cells: a sorted CD56 or NKG2C T cell subset, CD4+ or CD8+ T cells, or bulk PBMC T cells (not recorded which). Here the CDR3 reads CASSPKSPGGHQPQHF.